The 21 T cell receptor beta chains listed next were all sequenced from one sample in a study of radiation and T cells in renal cell carcinoma (TCRdb year 2020). Libraries were built with the immunoSEQ multiplex PCR assay. TCRdb obtained this table from immuneACCESS and retained in-frame rearrangements with V and J assigned. These tables miss some clones; where compared with another copy, unresolved V genes account for less than half of the shortfall, and the remainder is unexplained. The sample table lists fewer than 45,000 clones, nearly 85% of them with a count of one. Together, the top ten hold 25% to 30% of the sample. The label giving this sample's time point can be read as: blood 4 weeks post-SBRT, at nephrectomy. The sample's treatment or condition label is to be understood as: 15 Gy SBRT to primary tumor, nephrectomy 4 weeks later. The sequenced sample was blood, obtained from a patient whose treatment included radiotherapy and nephrectomy. These TCRs come from a woman aged 70-85 years with renal cell carcinoma.

V and J are TRBV27 and TRBJ2-3; TRBD2 aligns across 8 bases. CDR3 length: 13 residues. Trimming at V came to 3 bases and at J to 6 bases, leaving 2 bases not matched to a gene. Germline loops: CDR1 MNHEY, CDR2 SMNVEV (reference sequence). The CDR3 coding sequence is TGTGCCAGCAGTTTTCGCGGGAGGGATACGCAGTATTTT. It is translated as CASSFRGRDTQYF.

The chain uses TRBV5-4 and TRBJ2-5; D might be TRBD1 (6 bases). Germline CDR1 reads SGHNT; CDR2 reads YYREEE (reference sequence). The ends were cut back, 4 bases at V and 0 bases at J, with 13 bases in the middle. The CDR3 is 15 residues long. This chain's CDR3 is CASSLGQLYQETQYF. Here the CDR3 DNA reads TGTGCCAGCAGCCTCGGACAGTTGTACCAAGAGACCCAGTACTTC.

The chain has TRBV11-2 and TRBJ1-1, with D perhaps matching TRBD1 (5 bases). The germline CDR1 and CDR2 sequences are SGHAT and FQNNGV. V gave up 6 bases and J gave up 0 bases, with 8 bases separating them. This CDR3 has 13 residues. CDR3 in amino acids: CASRRGMNTEAFF. In nucleotides, the CDR3 is TGTGCCAGCAGACGGGGGATGAACACTGAAGCTTTCTTT.

The rearrangement uses TRBV5-1 and TRBJ1-5; 7 positions agree with TRBD1. CDR1 and CDR2 (germline): SGHRS, YFSETQ. The CDR3 has 15 amino acids. V trimming: 4 bases; J trimming: 3 bases; junction bases outside the gene matches: 7. CDR3 region: CASSPSGGNNQPQHF. For the CDR3, the DNA is TGCGCCAGCAGCCCCTCAGGGGGAAACAATCAGCCCCAGCATTTT.

The sample holds a few counts of this clone. The V gene is TRBV4-2, the J gene TRBJ2-3; 15 bases line up with TRBD2. Trimming took 0 bases from V and 6 from J; bases not matched to a gene: 10. Germline CDR1 LGHNA, CDR2 YNFKEQ. CDR3 length: 19 residues. CDR3 nucleotide sequence: TGTGCCAGCAGCCAAGAGTGGACTAGCGGGGGGGCAGGAATGGATACGCAGTATTTT. As protein: CASSQEWTSGGAGMDTQYF.

The rearrangement uses TRBV27 and TRBJ1-1, with unresolved D. Trimming removed 8 bases at V and 0 bases at J, with 7 bases between. CDR1 MNHEY and CDR2 SMNVEV come from the germline V gene (reference sequence). The CDR3 covers 12 residues. CDR3 loop: CASWTVNTEAFF. In DNA form, the CDR3 reads TGTGCCAGCTGGACGGTGAACACTGAAGCTTTCTTT.

V gene TRBV4-2 combines with J gene TRBJ2-7; 7 nucleotides agree with TRBD2. The J segment lost 1 base and the V segment lost 0 bases, leaving 3 bases of the junction unmatched. This CDR3 spans 15 amino acids. Germline assignment: CDR1 LGHNA and CDR2 YNFKEQ. The CDR3 nucleotides read TGTGCCAGCAGCCAAGATCACGGGGGGTCCTACGAGCAGTACTTC. It specifies CASSQDHGGSYEQYF.

The chain has TRBV14 and TRBJ2-7; D is possibly TRBD1 or TRBD2 (6 bases each). Germline V gene sequence: CDR1 SGHDN, CDR2 FVKESK. This CDR3 region has 15 residues. V was cut by 0 bases and J by 7 bases, with 16 bases left in between. Written as DNA, the CDR3 is TGTGCCAGCAGCCAAGATGCCGGGGGCGCGAGGGAGCAGTACTTC. It yields the protein CASSQDAGGAREQYF.

This clone was counted between two and nine times. The chain carries TRBV6-6 and TRBJ2-5, with 7 bases identical to TRBD1. CDR1 and CDR2 from the germline V gene are MNHNY and SVGAGI (reference sequence). The CDR3 covers 14 residues. V lost 7 bases to trimming and J lost 2 bases; unmatched junction nucleotides: 7. The CDR3 sequence is CASNLNRGQETQYF. CDR3 in DNA: TGTGCCAGCAATTTAAACAGGGGACAAGAGACCCAGTACTTC.

The count of this clone is one. This chain connects TRBV9 to TRBJ2-7; 9 nucleotides align to TRBD2. CDR3 length: 17 amino acids. Trimming took 1 base from V and 6 from J; bases not matched to a gene: 14. Per the germline V gene, CDR1 is SGDLS and CDR2 is YYNGEE. The CDR3 loop reads CASSVSAGGPLTSEQYF. In nucleotides, the CDR3 is TGTGCCAGCAGCGTAAGCGCGGGAGGGCCTTTAACATCCGAGCAGTACTTC.

The chain employs TRBV29-1 and TRBJ1-2; D is undetermined. V was pared by 4 bases and J by 0 bases, with 3 bases between. Germline CDR1 and CDR2: SQVTM and ANQGSEA. CDR3 length: 11 amino acids. CDR3 coding DNA: TGCAGCGTTGCAACTAACTATGGCTACACCTTC. Translating it yields CSVATNYGYTF. Complete variable domain (other parts from reference TRBV29-1 and TRBJ1-2): SAVISQKPSRDICQRGTSLTIQCQVDSQVTMMFWYRQQPGQSLTLIATANQGSEATYESGFVIDKFPISRPNLTFSTLTVSNMSPEDSSIYLCSVATNYGYTFGSGTRLTVV.

The gene calls are TRBV14 and TRBJ2-2; maybe TRBD1 (5 bases). Germline V gene sequence: CDR1 SGHDN, CDR2 FVKESK. Trimming left V 0 bases short and J 3 bases short, with 8 bases between. This CDR3 has 15 residues. The CDR3 reads CASSQDQGYTGELFF. In DNA, the CDR3 is TGTGCCAGCAGCCAAGATCAGGGCTACACCGGGGAGCTGTTTTTT.

V is TRBV10-3 and J is TRBJ2-7, with D possibly being TRBD1 (6 bases). The CDR3 runs to 13 residues. Trimming cost V 8 bases and J 3 bases, with 14 bases left between them. The germline V gene has CDR1 ENHRY and CDR2 SYGVKD. In DNA, the CDR3 is TGTGCCATCTCCCCAGGACAGATCTACGAGCAGTACTTC. Translated: CAISPGQIYEQYF.

This chain links TRBV4-3 with TRBJ1-2, with D maybe TRBD1 (5 bases). This CDR3 is 16 amino acids long. The germline V gene encodes CDR1 LGHNA and CDR2 YSLEER. Trimming left V 0 bases short and J 2 bases short, with 13 bases between. DNA for the CDR3: TGCGCCAGCAGCCAAGATCTTACAGGCGAGAACTATGGCTACACCTTC. Residues: CASSQDLTGENYGYTF.

This sequence joins TRBV5-1 and TRBJ1-4; no clear D. V shed 2 bases and J shed 3 bases, with 11 bases lying between them. Germline-derived CDR1 and CDR2 are SGHRS and YFSETQ. The CDR3 contains 15 residues. CDR3 sequence (DNA): TGCGCCAGCAGCTTTGGACTGGATTCTAATGAAAAACTGTTTTTT. The encoded protein is CASSFGLDSNEKLFF.

This chain links TRBV19 with TRBJ2-7; 11 bases fit TRBD1. The CDR3 has 14 amino acids. Germline V gives CDR1 LNHDA, CDR2 SQIVND (reference sequence). The ends lost 4 bases at V and 3 bases at J; junction bases unmatched: 2. CDR3 residues: CASSTGTGGYEQYF. Written as DNA, the CDR3 is TGTGCCAGTAGTACCGGGACAGGGGGCTACGAGCAGTACTTC.

The chain combines TRBV27 with TRBJ2-7, with D unresolved. From germline, CDR1 is MNHEY and CDR2 SMNVEV (reference sequence). Trimming pared 4 bases from V and 1 base from J, leaving 11 bases between. The CDR3 runs 14 residues. The CDR3 sequence: CASSSLERSYEQYF. The CDR3 coding sequence is TGTGCCAGCAGTTCCCTTGAACGGTCCTACGAGCAGTACTTC.

The chain employs TRBV5-1 and TRBJ1-2; weak D call: TRBD1 (6 bases). V lost 0 bases to trimming and J lost 6 bases, with 12 bases between them. The length of the CDR3 is 14 residues. Germline assignment: CDR1 SGHRS and CDR2 YFSETQ. This chain's CDR3 is CASSLVGTKHGYTF. The CDR3 DNA follows: TGCGCCAGCAGCTTGGTTGGGACAAAGCATGGCTACACCTTC.

The chain has TRBV10-3 and TRBJ1-3; TRBD1 agrees at 9 bases. CDR3 length: 16 amino acids. CDR1 is ENHRY and CDR2 is SYGVKD in the germline V gene. Trimming at V came to 4 bases and at J to 3 bases, leaving 7 bases not matched to a gene. The CDR3 loop is CAISGMDRGGGNTIYF. The CDR3 coding sequence is TGTGCCATCAGTGGAATGGACAGGGGAGGTGGAAACACCATATATTTT.

The rearrangement joins TRBV7-9 to TRBJ2-7; 10 nucleotides align to TRBD1. The CDR3 is 16 amino acids. The V gene's germline CDR1 is SEHNR and CDR2 FQNEAQ (reference sequence). J gave up 3 bases and V 5 bases, and 10 bases lay outside the gene matches. This CDR3 is CASSHPRTGGFYEQYF. CDR3 nucleotide sequence: TGTGCCAGCAGCCACCCCCGGACAGGGGGTTTCTACGAGCAGTACTTC.

This rearrangement joins TRBV4-2 to TRBJ2-5, with 12 bases identical to TRBD1. The CDR3 covers 16 residues. Losses at the gene ends were 3 bases for V and 5 bases for J; bases not matched to a gene: 7. Germline loops: CDR1 LGHNA, CDR2 YNFKEQ. DNA for the CDR3: TGTGCCAGCAGCCAGTCCGGGACAGGGGGCCGGGAGACCCAGTACTTC. Translated, it gives CASSQSGTGGRETQYF.